The subject of this entry is one T cell receptor (beta chain). What it binds is unknown. Amplification used 60 Vbeta primers and 13 Jbeta primers. Data came from immunoSEQ multiplex PCR; TCRdb stores just in-frame clones and leaves some out. The table includes approximately 190,000 clones, more than 65% detected once. The sample comes from a study of cytomegalovirus exposure and HLA in healthy donors. The study, taken as a whole, reports: Usually a TCR sequence was rare, but some public TCRs were found in many donors. Reports showed the classifier diagnosing cytomegalovirus status with high specificity and sensitivity. CMV serostatus alone was available as immune exposure information.

V was pared by 7 bases and J by 4 bases, with 10 bases of the junction left unmatched. CDR3 size: 15 residues. Germline V gene lookup returns CDR1 SGHAT and CDR2 FQNNGV. This rearrangement joins TRBV11-2 to TRBJ2-5; TRBD2 matches 9 bases. The specimen sequenced was PBMCs. The TCR comes from a man aged 35 to 55 in good health and CMV-seropositive. CDR3 bases: TGTGCCAGCACACTTAGCGGGAGTTTCGGAGAGACCCAGTACTTC. Encoded protein: CASTLSGSFGETQYF.